This T cell receptor (beta chain) was profiled in a study of cytomegalovirus exposure and HLA in healthy donors (dated by TCRdb to 2016 to 2017). General notes on the study: According to an earlier analysis of around 600 of the donors, some 180 million T cells yielded 90 million to 130 million unique TCR beta sequences and 250 to 350 Gb of sequence data. An early release covering roughly 640 HLA-typed donors comprised about 300 gigabases of sequencing data and about 90 million unique TCR sequences. Of the roughly 430 genotyped donors, roughly 85% fell in the genetic ancestry cluster associated with self-reported Caucasian donors. The study aimed to test whether signatures of past pathogen exposure could be identified by cataloging public T cell receptors. The study profiled the T cell repertoires of more than 500 subjects by immunosequencing and related them to cytomegalovirus serostatus. Besides the first cohort of more than 650 subjects, a separate validation cohort made up of 95 to 150 different subjects was used. To predict cytomegalovirus infection status, the study combined high-throughput TCR immunosequencing, statistical association of individual TCRs with disease status, and machine learning. A later analysis re-analyzed previously published TCR beta repertoires from 666 donors and added high-resolution HLA genotyping to study TCR occurrence patterns. Rather than using new phenotypic data, the later analysis identified candidate immune exposures from TCR beta sequences and from how often those sequences occurred across donors. An earlier analysis of about 600 of the donors used high-throughput TCR beta sequencing to judge whether each TCR beta V gene segment behaved as functional or pseudogenic. Donor age, sex, ethnicity and CMV serostatus were compiled together with the repertoire data. Genome-wide SNP genotypes for about 65% of the 666 donors were used in a later genetic analysis, which treated that subset as a discovery cohort. All discovery cohort repertoires had been generated using a single sequencing platform. HLA typing included class I and class II loci at four-digit resolution. Typing coverage differed by locus: A, B, C, DRB1 and DQB1 were typed in roughly 620-630 donors, DQA1 in 522, DPA1 in 600 to 610, and DPB1 in around 490. Five DR-DQ haplotypes were handled as single units for association and clustering, since linkage in the cohort was strong. Across about 370 genotyped donors of the cohort, an average of roughly 200,000 unique TCR beta nucleotide sequences per donor were sequenced, and roughly a sixth of those sequences were non-productive.

Library method: the immunoSEQ multiplex PCR assay. The multiplex PCR relied on a mix of 60 forward primers for TCR Vbeta segments and 13 reverse primers for TCR Jbeta segments. Amplification of the CDR3 region of rearranged TCR beta genes was performed with a multiplex PCR assay on genomic DNA. Amplified TCR beta libraries were sequenced as 87-base-pair reads on the Illumina HiSeq System. Concerning the study's data processing: Across the 670 or so repertoires, a later analysis counted 75 million to 90 million unique TCR beta chains, some 11 million of which were shared by at least two donors. Raw reads were error-corrected and collapsed into unique sequences by a nearest-neighbor algorithm in which closely related sequences were merged to remove PCR and sequencing errors. To assign V, D and J gene segments, CDR3 sequences were aligned to IMGT reference sequences. Each retained sequence needed at least a six-nucleotide match to both a V gene segment and a J gene segment. Rearrangements were classified as productive when the CDR3 lacked stop codons and remained in frame with V and J, and all other rearrangements were classified as non-productive. CDR3 was defined according to IMGT convention as the region running from the second conserved V-encoded cysteine to the conserved J-encoded phenylalanine. Sequences without an unambiguous match to a single V gene segment were excluded from the earlier analysis of 500 to 700 of the donors. In an earlier analysis of a few hundred of the donors, V segments were called functional above 56.7% productive rearrangements and were called segregating when the between-donor standard deviation exceeded 5%. A statistical classification framework was built for diagnosing cytomegalovirus status from the catalog of TCR beta chain sequences. V and J gene assignment, in a later analysis, came from comparing TCR nucleotide sequences with IMGT/GENE-DB human TR gene sequences. In a later analysis, CDR3 sequences and most-parsimonious VDJ recombination scenarios were assigned using the TCRdist pipeline. In a later analysis, each TCR beta chain was defined by its CDR3 amino acid sequence together with its V-gene family, and reads without a unique V-gene family were excluded. To address suspected cross-contamination and a sequencing artifact, a later analysis removed around 600 highly shared, low-generation-probability nucleotide sequences. A later analysis calculated a clonal expansion index for each public chain from normalized within-repertoire ranks of inferred template counts. In a later analysis, generation probabilities were computed with a VDJ recombination model fitted to out-of-frame rearrangements, and the resulting probabilities were checked against IGoR. In a later analysis, hypergeometric tests were used to score TCR-TCR, TCR-HLA and TCR-CMV co-occurrence, with a repertoire-size bias correction applied to TCR pairs. False discovery rates were estimated in a later analysis by permuting HLA or CMV assignments 20 times. In a later analysis, co-occurring TCRs were grouped using DBSCAN, and TCRdist sequence similarity was added for clustering within HLA-allele-positive subsets. Co-occurrence clustering excluded repertoires with fewer than 30,000 or more than 120,000 public chains, plus five with anomalous nucleotide sharing. TCRdb retrieved this table from immuneACCESS and kept in-frame rearrangements only. Not all clones are present; in checked studies, unresolved V genes account for under half, and no reason is known for the remainder. That table gives V, J and clone size, and the DNA gave D and trimming. In all, the sample holds about 180,000 clones, and about four fifths of those were seen once. The ten top clones hold less than 0.4% of the sample.

The cohort consisted of 670 or so healthy bone marrow donors. At the time of sampling, every cohort member was nominally healthy, though immune exposures that went unrecorded were likely present. The donor tested CMV seronegative, placing the donor among the roughly 400 seronegative members of the cohort. A peripheral blood sample was provided by each donor, and peripheral blood mononuclear cells were used for TCR beta sequencing. Genomic DNA was extracted from the blood cell samples with the Qiagen DNeasy Blood Extraction Kit. This clone has a handful of counts. It has no known antigen specificity. No base-level quality is on record; no much larger clone is a single base apart. From the cysteine up to the phenylalanine, the CDR3 has a length of 14 residues. Of the read, only the CDR3 DNA is kept; its 42 bases are in frame from base 1. V is cut by 5 bases and J by 2 bases, and the space between the germline ends is 11 bases. For CDR1 and CDR2, the germline V gene (reference sequence) lists SEHNR and FQNEAQ.

Paper-wide results and their limitations: It was suggested by the authors that the approach could potentially be generalized to other disease states and immunological phenotypes. In an earlier analysis of 587 of the donors, most TCR beta V segments appeared in productive rearrangements about 87% or about 30% of the time, broadly matching IMGT annotations. Correlated functional status among segregating V segments might be attributable to linkage disequilibrium, but an unknown experimental factor could not be ruled out. Because HLA typing was unavailable for some donors at each locus, only the typed subset was used in association tests. A further reported finding was that TCR beta sequences accurately predicted the HLA-A and HLA-B alleles for most subjects in the first cohort. The presence/absence analyses assumed that sequencing depth was roughly uniform across donors, and that assumption may not be true. Specific HLA alleles were associated with 18,000 or so TCR beta sequences at a false discovery rate of 0.05 in a later analysis. In both the original and validation cohorts, the classifier was reported to diagnose cytomegalovirus status with high specificity and sensitivity. When HLA alleles, especially DR and DQ, strongly co-occurred, attributing TCR associations to individual alleles was difficult. The 87-base-pair reads could not distinguish some IMGT-functional V segments, including TRBV6-2 and TRBV6-3, so those segments were excluded. The earlier analysis of some 540 of the donors excluded around 17 rarely observed V segments, including chromosome 9 orphons, because counts were too low. In the study, 150 to 200 TCR beta chains were listed as associated with cytomegalovirus. Compared with equally common non-associated chains, HLA-associated TCR beta chains in a later analysis were more clonally expanded and had lower generation probabilities. In a later genetic analysis, a missense DCLRE1C variant was associated with V-gene and J-gene trimming of TCR beta chains, and the association was replicated in an independent cohort. A cluster of highly shared sequence variants was judged likely to be a technical artifact of the sequencing pipeline. According to a later analysis, parvovirus B19, influenza, CMV and Epstein-Barr virus appeared linked to several top co-occurrence clusters. This cohort had only TCR beta chains sequenced, and the lack of alpha or paired-chain data limited which features could be detected. Most TCR sequences were seen in very few donors, while some public TCRs were found in many individuals. A few of the identified cytomegalovirus-associated TCR beta chains were confirmed in vitro to be specific for cytomegalovirus antigens. A later analysis found that TCR association rates varied across HLA loci, with DRB1 alleles showing the most associated TCRs and HLA-C alleles the fewest. A later analysis found that most CMV-associated TCR beta chains appeared HLA-restricted, with HLA associations seemingly driven largely by CMV exposure. In a later genetic analysis, fewer N-insertions in productive TCRs were reported among donors in an Asian-associated ancestry cluster than the approximately 670-donor mean. CMV serostatus was the only immune exposure information available for the cohort.

The specimen was PBMCs. The chain is assembled from TRBV7-9 and TRBJ2-3, with TRBD2 perhaps the D gene, on 5 matching bases. The clonotype was recovered from a boy aged 2 to 10 in good health and CMV-seronegative. For the CDR3, the sequence is CASSATSPTDTQYF. In nucleotides, the sequence is TGTGCCAGCAGCGCCACTAGTCCCACAGATACGCAGTATTTT.